The present entry profiles one T cell receptor (beta chain) with its context. The CDR3 is made up of 15 amino acids. CDR1 is LNHNV, CDR2 YYDKDF, per germline (reference sequence). The ends were cut back, 2 bases at V and 5 bases at J, with 13 bases in the middle. The entry originates in a study of blood T cells in healthy people across ages. Using a J-beta primer mix together with a sample-barcoded 5' primer, a second PCR was run for roughly 6 to 12 cycles. TCRdb ran MiXCR on the 5' RACE reads and lists one entry per CDR3 protein. The table records about 1 million distinct CDR3 sequences, under 45% of them present only once.

Sequences were obtained from blood. The chain is built from TRBV15 and TRBJ1-5; a weak D match, TRBD1 (5 bases). The clonotype was recovered from an older woman in good health. The CDR3 protein is CATSRLGVTDQPQHF. The CDR3 DNA sequence: TGTGCCACCAGCAGATTGGGGGTAACCGATCAGCCCCAGCATTTT.